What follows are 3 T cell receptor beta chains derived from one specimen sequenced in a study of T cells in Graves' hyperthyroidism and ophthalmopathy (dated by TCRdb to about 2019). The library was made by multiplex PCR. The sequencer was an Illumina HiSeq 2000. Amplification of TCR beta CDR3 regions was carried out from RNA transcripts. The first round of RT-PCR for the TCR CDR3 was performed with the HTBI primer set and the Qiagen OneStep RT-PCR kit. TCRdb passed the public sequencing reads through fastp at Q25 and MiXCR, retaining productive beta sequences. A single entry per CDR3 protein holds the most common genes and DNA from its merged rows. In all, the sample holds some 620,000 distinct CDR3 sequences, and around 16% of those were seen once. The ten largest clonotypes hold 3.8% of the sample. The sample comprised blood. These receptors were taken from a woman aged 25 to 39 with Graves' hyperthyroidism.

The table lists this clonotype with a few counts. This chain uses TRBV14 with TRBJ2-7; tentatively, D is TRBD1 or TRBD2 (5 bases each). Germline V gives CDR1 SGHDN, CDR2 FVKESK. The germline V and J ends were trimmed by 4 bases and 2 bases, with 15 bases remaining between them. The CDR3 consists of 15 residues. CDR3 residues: CASSRVGTAAYEQYF. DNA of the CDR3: TGTGCCAGCAGCCGCGTGGGGACCGCAGCCTACGAGCAGTACTTC. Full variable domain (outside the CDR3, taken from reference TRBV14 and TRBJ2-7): EAGVTQFPSHSVIEKGQTVTLRCDPISGHDNLYWYRRVMGKEIKFLLHFVKESKQDESGMPNNRFLAERTGGTYSTLKVQPAELEDSGVYFCASSRVGTAAYEQYFGPGTRLTVT.

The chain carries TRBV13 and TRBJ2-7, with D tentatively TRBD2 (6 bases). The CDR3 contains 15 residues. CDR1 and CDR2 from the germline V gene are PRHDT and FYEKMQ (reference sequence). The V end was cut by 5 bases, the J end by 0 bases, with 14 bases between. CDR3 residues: CASSRDSGSSYEQYF. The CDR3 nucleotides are TGTGCCAGCAGCCGAGACAGCGGGTCCTCCTACGAGCAGTACTTC.

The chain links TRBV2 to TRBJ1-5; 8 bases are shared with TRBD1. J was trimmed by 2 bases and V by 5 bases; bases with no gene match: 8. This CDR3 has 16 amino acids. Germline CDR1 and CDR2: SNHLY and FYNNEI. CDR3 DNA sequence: TGTGCCAGCAGTTCACTACAGGGGGGGGGCAATCAGCCCCAGCATTTT. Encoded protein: CASSSLQGGGNQPQHF.